Each of the 30 T cell receptor beta chains below was sequenced from the same sample in a study of Graves' ophthalmopathy and Graves' hyperthyroidism. The authors amplified TCR beta CDR3 regions from RNA transcripts. HTBI primers were used in a first-round RT-PCR, which preceded a second-round multiplex PCR. TCRdb reprocessed the multiplex PCR reads with MiXCR, giving one entry per CDR3 protein. This table has 40,000 to 50,000 distinct CDR3 sequences, 52% appearing once. The sample consisted of peripheral blood. The source is an adult man with Graves' ophthalmopathy.

This rearrangement joins TRBV20-1 to TRBJ2-7, with D possibly matching TRBD1 (5 bases). Trimming removed 2 bases at V and 4 bases at J, with 15 bases between. The germline gives CDR1 DFQATT, CDR2 SNEGSKA (reference sequence). The CDR3 loop spans 14 amino acids. The CDR3 region is CSARSLGPGYEQYF. In DNA, the CDR3 is TGCAGTGCTAGAAGTCTGGGGCCCGGATACGAGCAGTACTTC.

This clonotype was counted at least ten times. The V gene is TRBV5-1, the J gene TRBJ2-3; no clear D. The germline CDR1 and CDR2 sequences are SGHRS and YFSETQ. The CDR3 totals 15 residues. V lost 0 bases, J lost 1 base, and 9 bases lay in between. The CDR3 DNA reads as TGCGCCAGCAGCTTGGTTTCTCTGGGCACAGATACGCAGTATTTT. Translation: CASSLVSLGTDTQYF.

This clonotype was seen a single time. The chain combines TRBV11-1 with TRBJ2-1; TRBD2 matches at 9 bases. CDR1 SGHAT and CDR2 FQDESV come from the germline V gene (reference sequence). The trim removed 2 bases at V and 4 bases at J, leaving 9 bases unmatched. The CDR3 sequence is 17 residues long. The CDR3 protein is CASSLSSQAGGYNEQFF. CDR3 nucleotides: TGTGCCAGCAGCTTATCAAGCCAAGCGGGAGGATACAATGAGCAGTTCTTC.

This clonotype appeared many times. This chain's CDR3 is CSARSSSSGRTFYEQYF. In DNA, the CDR3 is TGCAGTGCTCGATCCTCCTCTAGCGGGAGGACCTTTTACGAGCAGTACTTC. The chain carries TRBV20-1 and TRBJ2-7; 11 nucleotides align to TRBD2. This CDR3 contains 17 residues. Germline CDR1 DFQATT, CDR2 SNEGSKA (reference sequence). With 5 bases clipped from V and 4 bases from J, the junction kept 16 bases outside the gene matches.

The table lists this clonotype with many counts. The chain couples TRBV2 to TRBJ2-5; a possible D gene is TRBD2 (7 bases). The V gene lost 0 bases and the J gene lost 5 bases, with 10 bases spanning the gap. The CDR3 consists of 14 residues. The germline CDR1 and CDR2 sequences are SNHLY and FYNNEI. The CDR3 sequence: CASSEARGLETQYF. The CDR3 DNA follows: TGTGCCAGCAGTGAAGCGCGGGGGCTGGAGACCCAGTACTTC.

The sample holds many counts of this clonotype. The chain combines TRBV28 with TRBJ1-4; TRBD1 matches at 7 bases. Losses at the gene ends were 4 bases for V and 14 bases for J; bases not matched to a gene: 10. The CDR3 runs to 13 residues. Per the germline V gene, CDR1 is MDHEN and CDR2 is SYDVKM. CDR3 sequence (DNA): TGTGCCAGCAGTTATGACAGGGAGTCATGGCTGTTTTTT. It yields the protein CASSYDRESWLFF.

This clonotype was picked up a small number of times. The V and J genes are TRBV11-3 and TRBJ2-1, with 8 bases that match TRBD1. Unmatched junction bases numbered 10, after V lost 8 bases and J lost 4 bases. CDR3 length: 15 amino acids. Germline-derived CDR1 and CDR2 are SGHNT and YENEEA. CDR3 protein: CASSPGQGTYNEQFF. CDR3 in DNA: TGTGCCAGCTCACCCGGACAGGGCACGTACAATGAGCAGTTCTTC.

J is TRBJ2-2 and V is TRBV20-1, with 10 nucleotides matching TRBD1. Losses at the gene ends were 6 bases for V and 1 base for J; bases not matched to a gene: 11. This CDR3 spans 17 amino acids. Per the germline V gene, CDR1 is DFQATT and CDR2 is SNEGSKA (reference sequence). The CDR3 protein is CSAHDRGRIENTGELFF. The CDR3 DNA reads TGCAGTGCGCATGACAGGGGGCGAATCGAGAACACCGGGGAGCTGTTTTTT.

By proportion, this clonotype is medium-sized. A read error may produce the germline difference seen at one junction end. The rearrangement links TRBV7-7 to TRBJ2-7; D might be TRBD1 (5 bases). This CDR3 contains 13 residues. From germline, CDR1 is SSHAT and CDR2 FNYEAQ (reference sequence). CDR3 in DNA: TGTGCTAGCAGCTCGCAAACCCAGGGAGAGCAGTACTTC. This encodes CASSSQTQGEQYF. The full variable domain, rest sourced from reference TRBV7-7 and TRBJ2-7, is GAGVSQSPRYKVTKRGQDVTLRCDPISSHATLYWYQQALGQGPEFLTYFNYEAQPDKSGLPSDRFSAERPEGSISTLTIQRTEQRDSAMYRCASSSQTQGEQYFGPGTRLTVT.

This clonotype was seen just once. The chain employs TRBV24-1 and TRBJ1-4; the match to TRBD1 covers 8 bases. V gave up 6 bases and J gave up 8 bases; unmatched junction bases: 28. The CDR3 consists of 21 residues. Germline assignment: CDR1 KGHDR and CDR2 SFDVKD. In nucleotides, the CDR3 is TGTGCCACCAGTCTTGTAGGACAGGGTACGAGGTGGGGACCATACGTCGAAAAACTGTTTTTT. Translating it yields CATSLVGQGTRWGPYVEKLFF.

This clonotype has ten or more counts. The CDR3 here is CASSPLAEDLGGVTDTQYF. For the CDR3, the DNA is TGTGCCAGCAGCCCTCTGGCGGAGGACCTTGGTGGGGTCACAGATACGCAGTATTTT. The chain is built from TRBV9 and TRBJ2-3; tentatively, D is TRBD2 (5 bases). The V end lost 4 bases, the J end lost 2 bases, and 26 bases lay between the germline ends. The CDR3 has 19 residues. Germline CDR1 SGDLS, CDR2 YYNGEE.

The gene calls are TRBV15 and TRBJ2-1; D tentatively fits TRBD1 or TRBD2 (7 bases each). The CDR3 runs 16 residues. Trimming cost V 0 bases and J 13 bases, with 22 bases left between them. From germline, CDR1 is LNHNV and CDR2 YYDKDF (reference sequence). CDR3: CATSRDNQGGVRIQFF. In nucleotides, the CDR3 is TGTGCCACCAGCAGAGATAATCAGGGGGGGGTTCGCATTCAGTTCTTC.

The chain combines TRBV10-3 with TRBJ1-2; TRBD1 matches at 8 bases. CDR1 is ENHRY, CDR2 SYGVKD, per germline. This CDR3 has 13 amino acids. Trimming removed 5 bases from V and 6 bases from J; junction bases left unmatched: 5. DNA for the CDR3: TGTGCCATCAGTCCAGACAGGGGCCATGGCTACACCTTC. It codes for CAISPDRGHGYTF.

The chain carries TRBV5-6 and TRBJ2-7; tentative D call: TRBD2 (5 bases). V was shortened by 1 base and J by 4 bases, with 12 bases between the two germline ends. CDR3 length equals 14 residues. CDR1 SGHDT and CDR2 YYEEEE come from the germline V gene. The DNA for the CDR3 is TGTGCCAGCAGCTTGCCGGGGTTTCCGTACGAGCAGTACTTC. Translated, it gives CASSLPGFPYEQYF.

This clonotype was found many times. Possible read error: a much larger clone is one base away. The rearrangement joins TRBV7-3 to TRBJ2-1; D gene ambiguous. CDR3 length equals 16 residues. Germline loops: CDR1 SGHTA, CDR2 FQGTGA. In nucleotides, the CDR3 is TGTGCCATCAGCCCCACTGCCTTGGGTTCCTACAATGAGCAGTTCTTC. It is translated as CAISPTALGSYNEQFF.

Turning to this clonotype: The missing conserved phenylalanine or tryptophan at the end of this CDR3 makes a read error likely. This sequence joins TRBV4-3 and TRBJ1-2; D unclear. Per germline, CDR1 LGHNA and CDR2 YSLEER. V was cut by 0 bases and J by 2 bases, with 7 bases left in between. This CDR3 has 14 residues. This CDR3 reads CASSQDRNNYGYTL. CDR3 nucleotides: TGCGCCAGCAGCCAAGACAGAAACAACTATGGCTACACCCTT.

The count of this clonotype is one. The chain employs TRBV4-1 and TRBJ2-5; 9 bases align to TRBD1. Germline assignment: CDR1 MGHRA and CDR2 YSYEKL. CDR3 length equals 16 residues. V lost 0 bases and J lost 1; bases outside the gene matches: 3. For the CDR3, the DNA is TGCGCCAGCAGCCAAGAGGGACAGGGAAGCCAAGAGACCCAGTACTTC. This encodes CASSQEGQGSQETQYF.

This clonotype was detected once. At one end, the junction sequence differs from germline, possibly due to a read error. The V and J genes are TRBV20-1 and TRBJ2-3; possible D gene TRBD2, 6 bases. Germline V gene data show CDR1 as DFQATT and CDR2 as SNEGSKA (reference sequence). There are 14 residues in the CDR3. For the CDR3, the DNA is TGCAGTGCTGGGAGGACACCTATGTTGGATACGCGGTATTTT. Protein sequence: CSAGRTPMLDTRYF.

The table lists this clonotype with many counts. The chain combines TRBV12-3 or TRBV12-4 with TRBJ2-7, with 9 nucleotides matching TRBD2. The CDR3 extends over 15 amino acids. Unmatched junction bases numbered 8, after V lost 4 bases and J lost 4 bases. CDR3 bases: TGTGCCAGCAGTTGGAGTAGCGGGAGAAAGTACGAGCAGTACTTC. Translating it yields CASSWSSGRKYEQYF.

As concerns this clonotype: The conserved phenylalanine or tryptophan normally closing the CDR3 is absent here, so this likely arose from a read error. The DNA is left out, because the CDR3 cannot be placed on it with certainty; the CDR3 is given as TCRdb lists it. The chain uses TRBV12-3 or TRBV12-4 and TRBJ2-7; TRBD1 is taken as the D call from the table, unchecked against the DNA. The CDR3 adds up to 15 amino acids, both ends counted. The CDR3 here is CASSPRGVRGPTSST.

This clonotype was found many times. V and J are TRBV7-9 and TRBJ2-4; TRBD1 might be the D (6 bases). The germline gives CDR1 SEHNR, CDR2 FQNEAQ (reference sequence). Between the trimmed V and J ends, which lost 5 bases and 3 bases, there was a span of 26 bases. This CDR3 is built from 19 residues. CDR3 sequence reads: CASSRVPRGQSRGKNIQYF. CDR3 DNA sequence: TGTGCCAGCAGCCGAGTCCCTCGCGGACAGAGCAGGGGCAAAAACATTCAGTACTTC.

The sample holds many counts of this clonotype. This chain uses TRBV6-2 or TRBV6-3 with TRBJ1-2; 7 nucleotides agree with TRBD1. This CDR3 has 11 residues. V was clipped by 6 bases and J by 8 bases; unmatched bases: 3. Germline CDR1 and CDR2: MNHEY and SVGEGT. Here the CDR3 reads CASRQGYGYTF. CDR3 nucleotide sequence: TGTGCCAGCAGACAGGGGTACGGCTACACCTTC.

The chain joins TRBV12-3 or TRBV12-4 to TRBJ1-3; D is ambiguous. The CDR3 is 13 amino acids. V lost 9 bases and J lost 0, with 9 bases in between. The CDR3 region has the DNA TGTGCCAGTAGTACCGGCTCTGGAAACACCATATATTTT. Translated: CASSTGSGNTIYF.

This clonotype appeared once. This chain uses TRBV7-8 with TRBJ2-7; D not certain. Trimming removed 1 base from V and 4 bases from J, with 5 bases in between. Germline V lookup: CDR1 SGHVS, CDR2 FQNEAQ. The CDR3 spans 12 residues. CDR3 sequence reads: CASSLVRYEQYF. Written as DNA, the CDR3 is TGTGCCAGCAGCTTAGTCCGTTACGAGCAGTACTTC.

Note on this clonotype: No DNA is shown, since the ends of the CDR3 on it are uncertain; the CDR3 is the one TCRdb lists. The chain links TRBV7-9 to TRBJ2-7; the table assigns TRBD1, which was not confirmed against the DNA. Germline values: CDR1 SEHNR, CDR2 FQNEAQ (reference sequence). The CDR3 region is 13 residues in length, termini included. This CDR3 reads CACSFGRGNEEYF.

The chain carries TRBV29-1 and TRBJ1-5, with D possibly matching TRBD2 (6 bases). The J call could be wrong; TRBJ2-5 is a better fit for the DNA end. This CDR3 has 14 amino acids. Germline V lookup: CDR1 SQVTM, CDR2 ANQGSEA. The CDR3 DNA reads TGCAGCGTTAAGGCGGGGAATAGCAATCAGCCCCAGTACTTC. It encodes CSVKAGNSNQPQYF.

This rearrangement joins TRBV2 to TRBJ2-7; D is ambiguous. Looked up from germline, CDR1 is SNHLY and CDR2 is FYNNEI. V gave up 0 bases and J gave up 9 bases, with 12 bases separating them. The CDR3 spans 13 residues. CDR3 nucleotide sequence: TGTGCCAGCAGTGAAGCGTGGTCGAGGAGGCAGTACTTC. Amino acid sequence: CASSEAWSRRQYF.

For the CDR3, the DNA is TGTGCCAGCAGCCATCCGACGGCGTACGAGCAGTACTTC. This gives the protein CASSHPTAYEQYF. This chain uses TRBV7-9 with TRBJ2-7; D is unclear. CDR1 is SEHNR and CDR2 is FQNEAQ in the germline V gene (reference sequence). The V and J ends lost 5 bases and 4 bases respectively, with 12 bases between them. This CDR3 has 13 residues.

V usage is TRBV7-3 and J usage is TRBJ2-3, with D possibly being TRBD2 (5 bases). V lost 5 bases and J 2 bases, leaving 14 bases between the germline ends. Germline CDR1 and CDR2: SGHTA and FQGTGA. This CDR3 comprises 15 residues. The CDR3 spells CASSEASGVTDTQYF. The DNA for the CDR3 is TGTGCCAGCAGCGAGGCCAGCGGAGTCACAGATACGCAGTATTTT.

The rearrangement links TRBV6-2 or TRBV6-3 to TRBJ2-7, with TRBD1 matching over 10 bases. The V gene's germline CDR1 is MNHEY and CDR2 SVGEGT. The CDR3 consists of 14 residues. CDR3: CASRGTGAAYERHV. CDR3 DNA: TGTGCCAGCAGGGGGACAGGGGCGGCCTACGAGCGGCACGTC.